This T cell receptor beta chain was identified in a study of cytomegalovirus exposure and HLA in healthy donors (dated 2017 in TCRdb). General notes on the study: In an earlier analysis of around 540 of the donors, 250 to 350 Gb of sequence data and 95 million to 130 million unique TCR beta sequences from some 170 million T cells were reported. The later analysis used no new phenotypic data to find candidate immune exposures, relying instead on TCR beta sequences and their occurrence across donors. Besides the first cohort of around 670 subjects, a separate validation cohort made up of around 120 different subjects was used. An earlier analysis of fewer than 700 of the donors applied high-throughput TCR beta sequencing to assess whether each TCR beta V gene segment acted as functional or pseudogenic. The study aimed to test whether cataloging public T cell receptors could reveal signatures of past pathogen exposure. Typing coverage differed by locus: A, B, C, DRB1 and DQB1 were typed in about 620-630 donors, DQA1 in about 550, DPA1 in roughly 590, and DPB1 in around 490. Four or five DR-DQ haplotypes were handled as single units for association and clustering, since linkage in the cohort was strong. To predict cytomegalovirus infection status, the study combined high-throughput TCR immunosequencing, statistical association of individual TCRs with disease status, and machine learning. A later analysis re-examined previously published TCR beta repertoires from 600 to 700 donors and added high-resolution HLA genotyping to investigate patterns of TCR occurrence. Genome-wide SNP genotypes for about 55% of the 666 donors were used in a later genetic analysis, which treated that subset as a discovery cohort. Among the roughly 400 genotyped donors, around 81% belonged to the genetic ancestry cluster associated with self-reported Caucasian donors. Among 398 genotyped donors of the cohort, an average of around 240,000 unique TCR beta nucleotide sequences were sequenced per donor, roughly 18% of them non-productive. Approximately 300 gigabases of sequencing data and 75 million to 85 million unique TCR sequences made up an early release that covered fewer than 650 HLA-typed donors. Class I and class II HLA loci were covered by the typing at four-digit resolution. Donor age, sex, ethnicity and CMV serostatus were compiled alongside the repertoire data. All discovery cohort repertoires had been generated on a single sequencing platform. The study profiled the T cell repertoires of hundreds of subjects by immunosequencing and related them to cytomegalovirus serostatus. Summary of the overall study and its limitations: A later genetic analysis reported fewer N-insertions in productive TCRs among donors in an Asian-associated ancestry cluster than the approximately 670-donor mean. The presence/absence analyses assumed that sequencing depth was roughly uniform across donors, and that assumption may not be true. When HLA alleles, especially DR and DQ, strongly co-occurred, TCR associations were difficult to assign to individual alleles. Broadly in line with IMGT annotations, most TCR beta V segments showed up in productive rearrangements about 87% or about 30% of the time in an earlier analysis of 587 of the donors. The authors suggested that the approach could potentially be extended to other disease states and immunological phenotypes. This cohort had only TCR beta chains sequenced, and the lack of alpha or paired-chain data limited which features could be detected. In vitro tests confirmed that a few of the cytomegalovirus-associated TCR beta chains recognize cytomegalovirus antigens. Some IMGT-functional V segments, including TRBV6-2 and TRBV6-3, could not be told apart with the 87-base-pair reads, so those segments were excluded. In a later genetic analysis, a missense DCLRE1C variant was associated with V-gene and J-gene trimming of TCR beta chains, and the association was replicated in an independent cohort. A total of 150 to 200 TCR beta chains were listed by the study as associated with cytomegalovirus. The classifier was reported to diagnose cytomegalovirus status with high specificity and sensitivity in both the original and validation cohorts. In a later analysis, TCR association rates were found to vary across HLA loci, with the most associated TCRs seen for DRB1 alleles and the fewest for HLA-C alleles. Compared with equally common non-associated chains, HLA-associated TCR beta chains in a later analysis were more clonally expanded and had lower generation probabilities. In a later analysis, some 17,000 TCR beta sequences were associated with specific HLA alleles at a false discovery rate of 0.05. Correlated functional status among segregating V segments might reflect linkage disequilibrium, but an unknown experimental factor could not be ruled out. CMV serostatus was the only immune exposure information available for the cohort. Because HLA typing was unavailable for some donors at each locus, only the typed subset was used in association tests. Most TCR sequences were observed very rarely across donors, whereas some public TCRs were present in many individuals. According to a later analysis, parvovirus B19, influenza, CMV and Epstein-Barr virus appeared linked to several top co-occurrence clusters. Most CMV-associated TCR beta chains appeared to be HLA-restricted in a later analysis, and the HLA associations seemed to be driven largely by CMV exposure. Approximately 18 rarely observed V segments, including chromosome 9 orphons, were excluded from the earlier analysis of about 610 of the donors because counts were too low. A further reported finding was that TCR beta sequences accurately predicted the HLA-A and HLA-B alleles for most subjects in the first cohort. The sequencing pipeline was judged likely to have produced a cluster of highly shared sequence variants as a technical artifact.

Sequences LGHNA (CDR1) and YNFKEQ (CDR2) are obtained from the germline V gene. From its cysteine to its phenylalanine, the CDR3 spans 17 amino acids. Only CDR3 DNA remains: 51 bases, in frame from the first base. V is cut back by 4 bases and J by 4 bases, with 11 bases in the junction unmatched. The cohort comprised more than 550 healthy bone marrow donors. All cohort members were sampled while nominally healthy, although unrecorded immune exposures were likely present. The donor tested CMV seronegative, placing the donor among the 352 seronegative members of the cohort. Every donor gave a peripheral blood sample, and the peripheral blood mononuclear cells from that sample were used for TCR beta sequencing. The Qiagen DNeasy Blood Extraction Kit was used to extract genomic DNA from the blood cell samples. This clone was recorded a few times. Its antigen remains unidentified. There are no base qualities to consult, and no much larger clone falls within one base.

Receptor amplification or capture employed the immunoSEQ multiplex PCR assay. For the multiplex PCR, a mixture combining 60 forward primers for TCR Vbeta segments and 13 reverse primers for TCR Jbeta segments was used. A multiplex PCR assay on genomic DNA amplified the CDR3 region of rearranged TCR beta genes. The Illumina HiSeq System was used to sequence the amplified TCR beta libraries as 87-base-pair reads. From the authors' description of their analysis: Across the 670 or so repertoires, a later analysis counted 75 million to 90 million unique TCR beta chains, roughly 11 million of which were shared by at least two donors. A nearest-neighbor algorithm error-corrected the raw reads and collapsed the reads into unique sequences, merging closely related sequences to remove PCR and sequencing errors. V, D and J gene segments were assigned by aligning CDR3 sequences to IMGT reference sequences. For a sequence to be retained, a match of at least six nucleotides to both a V gene segment and a J gene segment was required. Rearrangements were called productive when the CDR3 lacked stop codons and stayed in frame with V and J; all others were non-productive. CDR3 was defined by IMGT convention, running from the second conserved V-encoded cysteine to the conserved J-encoded phenylalanine. The earlier analysis of 550 to 650 of the donors excluded any sequence lacking an unambiguous match to a single V gene segment. An earlier analysis of several hundred of the donors called V segments functional above 56.7% productive rearrangements and segregating when the between-donor standard deviation exceeded 5%. To diagnose cytomegalovirus status from the catalog of TCR beta chain sequences, a statistical classification framework was built. In a later analysis, V and J genes were assigned by comparing TCR nucleotide sequences against IMGT/GENE-DB human TR gene sequences. The TCRdist pipeline was used in a later analysis to assign CDR3 sequences and most-parsimonious VDJ recombination scenarios. A later analysis defined each TCR beta chain by its CDR3 amino acid sequence plus V-gene family, and excluded reads lacking a unique V-gene family. As a way to deal with suspected cross-contamination and a sequencing artifact, a later analysis dropped 500 to 700 nucleotide sequences that were highly shared and had low generation probability. A later analysis calculated a clonal expansion index for each public chain from normalized within-repertoire ranks of inferred template counts. A later analysis computed generation probabilities with a VDJ recombination model fitted to out-of-frame rearrangements, and checked the results against IGoR. A later analysis scored TCR-TCR, TCR-HLA and TCR-CMV co-occurrence with hypergeometric tests, applying a repertoire-size bias correction to TCR pairs. False discovery rates were estimated in a later analysis by permuting HLA or CMV assignments 20 times. In a later analysis, co-occurring TCRs were grouped with DBSCAN, and TCRdist sequence similarity was added when clustering was performed within HLA-allele-positive subsets. Co-occurrence clustering excluded repertoires with fewer than 30,000 or more than 120,000 public chains, plus five with anomalous nucleotide sharing. TCRdb mirrors the immuneACCESS table, restricted to in-frame sequences. Some clones are absent from its copies; in checked studies, under half trace to an unresolved V gene, and the reason for the others is unknown. That table is the source of V, J and clone size, and D and trimming were worked out from the DNA. Across this sample there are 150,000 to 200,000 clones, with roughly 77% seen only once. The ten largest clones represent about 1.9% of the sample.

The source is a woman between 25 and 40 years old in good health and CMV-seronegative. Sequences were obtained from PBMCs. Recombination linked TRBV4-2 to TRBJ2-3, with TRBD1 identical over 10 junction bases. The DNA sequence reads TGTGCCAGCAGCCGGGATAGGACAGGGGGAAAGGCAGATACGCAGTATTTT. Translated, this gives CASSRDRTGGKADTQYF.